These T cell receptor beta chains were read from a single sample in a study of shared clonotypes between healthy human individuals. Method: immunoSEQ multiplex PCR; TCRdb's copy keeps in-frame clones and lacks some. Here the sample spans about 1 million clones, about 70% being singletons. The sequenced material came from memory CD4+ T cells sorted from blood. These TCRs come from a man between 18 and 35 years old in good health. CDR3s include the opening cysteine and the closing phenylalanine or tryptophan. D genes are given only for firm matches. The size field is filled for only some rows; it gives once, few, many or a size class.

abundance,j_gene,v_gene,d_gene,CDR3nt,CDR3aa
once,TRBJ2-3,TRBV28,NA,TGTGCCGCAACCACAGGGACAGATACGCAGTATTTT,CAATTGTDTQYF
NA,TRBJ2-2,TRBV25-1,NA,TGTGCCAGCACCCCAGGAGGGGGAACCGGGGAGCTGTTTTTT,CASTPGGGTGELFF
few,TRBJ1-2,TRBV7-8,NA,TGTGCCAGCAGCTTCGACAGGACTAACTATGGCTACACCTTC,CASSFDRTNYGYTF
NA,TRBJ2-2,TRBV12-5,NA,TGTGCTAGTGGTCACGGAGGCGGATCTATTAACACCGGGGAGCTGTTTTTT,CASGHGGGSINTGELFF
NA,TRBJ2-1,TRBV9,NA,TGTGCCAGCAGCGTGGGCCCCGTGGCCCATGAGCAGTTCTTC,CASSVGPVAHEQFF
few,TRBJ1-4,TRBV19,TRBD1,TGTGCCAGTAGTTTGCAGGGGGGGGAAAAACTGTTTTTT,CASSLQGGEKLFF
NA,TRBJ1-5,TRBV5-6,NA,TGTGCCAGCACCCTTGGCAGGACAAATAGCAATCAGCCCCAGCATTTT,CASTLGRTNSNQPQHF
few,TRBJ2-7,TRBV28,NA,TGTGCCAGCACCCTGGGGCTCCCCTCCTACGAGCAGTACTTC,CASTLGLPSYEQYF
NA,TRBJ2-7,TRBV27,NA,TGTGCCAGCAGTCTTAGGGGCCGCGAGCAGTACTTC,CASSLRGREQYF
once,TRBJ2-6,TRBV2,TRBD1,TGTGCCAGCAGTAAGGACAGGGCTGGGGCCAACGTCCTGACTTTC,CASSKDRAGANVLTF
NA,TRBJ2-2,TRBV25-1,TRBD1,TGTGCCAGCAGTGAATATTGGGGGACAGGGAACACCGGGGAGCTGTTTTTT,CASSEYWGTGNTGELFF
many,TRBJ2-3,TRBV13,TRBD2,TGTGCCAGCAGCTTAGCTAGCGGGAGCTCAGATACGCAGTATTTT,CASSLASGSSDTQYF
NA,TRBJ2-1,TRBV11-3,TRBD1,TGTGCCAGCAGCTCGCAGGGGACAGTCAATGAGCAGTTCTTC,CASSSQGTVNEQFF
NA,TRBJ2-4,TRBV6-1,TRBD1,TGTGCCAGCAGTGGACAGGGGGCGGACACCTGGAACATTCAGTACTTC,CASSGQGADTWNIQYF
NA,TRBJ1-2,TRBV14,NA,TGTGCCAGCAGCCCAAGAGCATTATCCTATGGCTACACCTTC,CASSPRALSYGYTF
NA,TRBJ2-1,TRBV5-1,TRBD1,TGCGCCAGCAGCTTGGGAGGGACAGGGAGACAGGGGTTTTACAATGAGCAGTTCTTC,CASSLGGTGRQGFYNEQFF
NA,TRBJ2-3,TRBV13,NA,TGTGCCAGCAGCTTAGGCGGGCTGGGCACAGATACGCAGTATTTT,CASSLGGLGTDTQYF
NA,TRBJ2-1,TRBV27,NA,TGTGCCAGCAGTTTTTACAATGAGCAGTTCTTC,CASSFYNEQFF
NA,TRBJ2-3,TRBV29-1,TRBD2,TGCAGCGTTGAGGGGCTAGCGGGGGGCACAGATACGCAGTATTTT,CSVEGLAGGTDTQYF
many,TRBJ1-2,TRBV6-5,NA,TGTGCCAGCAGTTCCGGGGCCGCCTCTGGCTACACCTTC,CASSSGAASGYTF
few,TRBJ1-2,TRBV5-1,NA,TGCGCCAGCCGGTACGGGGGCCAAAACTATGGCTACACCTTC,CASRYGGQNYGYTF
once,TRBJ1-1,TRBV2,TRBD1,TGTGCCAGCGGTAGGGACAGGGGGGTTGAAGCTTTCTTT,CASGRDRGVEAFF
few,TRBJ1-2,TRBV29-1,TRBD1,TGCAGCGTCGGTGGGACAGCCGGTAGGGGCTACACCTTC,CSVGGTAGRGYTF
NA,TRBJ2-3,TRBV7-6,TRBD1,TGTGCCAGCAGCCCTACTCCGGGACAGGGGGCTTTCTTGGAAGATACGCAGTATTTT,CASSPTPGQGAFLEDTQYF
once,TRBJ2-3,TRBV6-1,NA,TGTGCCAGCACCCAGGGGCGGGCAGGCACAGATACGCAGTATTTT,CASTQGRAGTDTQYF
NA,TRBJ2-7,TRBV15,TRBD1,TGTGCCACCAGCAGAGAATTAACAGGGGGGTTCTCCTACGAGCAGTACTTC,CATSRELTGGFSYEQYF
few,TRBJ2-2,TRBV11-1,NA,TGTGCCAGCAGCTCCTCACCTGGGACCGGGGAGCTGTTTTTT,CASSSSPGTGELFF
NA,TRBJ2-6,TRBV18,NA,TGTGCCAGCTCACCACTAAAGGACCGTGGGGCCAACGTCCTGACTTTC,CASSPLKDRGANVLTF
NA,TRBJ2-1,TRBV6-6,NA,TGTGCCAGCAGTCAGAACGGCGGGACGGACGATGAGCAGTTCTTC,CASSQNGGTDDEQFF
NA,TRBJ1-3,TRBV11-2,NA,TGTGCCAGCAGCTTAGATTCAGGGGTCGGAAACACCATATATTTT,CASSLDSGVGNTIYF
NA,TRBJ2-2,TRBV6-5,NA,TGTGCCAGCATCCAGGGGGGCAGCGGGGAGCTGTTTTTT,CASIQGGSGELFF
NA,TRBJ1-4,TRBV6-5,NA,TGTGCCAGCAGTTACTCCAATGGGGGGAGCGAAAAACTGTTTTTT,CASSYSNGGSEKLFF
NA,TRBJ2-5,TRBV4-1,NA,TGCGCCAGCAGCCAAGATCTCGTCCCTTGGGAGACCCAGTACTTC,CASSQDLVPWETQYF
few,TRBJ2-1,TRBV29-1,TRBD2,TGCAGCGTTGACCCGACTAGCGGGAGGGTGAGTGAGCAGTTCTTC,CSVDPTSGRVSEQFF